A single sample gave rise to the 31 T cell receptor beta chains below, sequenced in a study of blood T cell repertoires in COVID-19. Profiling relied on immunoSEQ multiplex PCR, and the TCRdb table lists in-frame clones only, not all of them. The table includes under 250,000 clones, over 80% detected once. The sequencing input was PBMCs or T cells enriched from blood (not recorded which). These TCRs come from a woman aged 25 to 45 who had been exposed to COVID-19.

The genes are TRBV5-6 and TRBJ2-7, with D unresolved. Trimming shortened V by 2 bases and J by 6 bases, and 6 bases separated the two germline ends. Germline assignment: CDR1 SGHDT and CDR2 YYEEEE. CDR3 length: 11 residues. The CDR3 DNA reads as TGTGCCAGCAGCTTATGGAGCGAGCAGTACTTC. It is translated as CASSLWSEQYF.

This clone showed up just a few times. The V gene is TRBV6-6, the J gene TRBJ1-2, with D possibly being TRBD1 (6 bases). V was shortened by 0 bases and J by 4 bases, with 9 bases between the two germline ends. Germline V lookup: CDR1 MNHNY, CDR2 SVGAGI (reference sequence). The CDR3 is made up of 14 amino acids. The CDR3: CASSYSETGYGYTF. The CDR3 DNA reads as TGTGCCAGCAGTTACTCGGAGACAGGCTATGGCTACACCTTC.

This clone was seen once. The rearrangement links TRBV21-1 to TRBJ2-5; the table's D call of TRBD1 was not tested on the DNA. TRBV21-1 is a known pseudogene. This CDR3 has 14 residues. The CDR3 is CASSTPQDQETQYF. As DNA, the CDR3 is TGTGCCAGCAGCACCCCACAGGACCAAGAGACCCAGTACTTC.

This chain links TRBV19 with TRBJ2-1, with D maybe TRBD2 (5 bases). Trimming took 6 bases from V and 10 from J, leaving 13 bases between them. The CDR3 has 12 amino acids. Germline V gives CDR1 LNHDA, CDR2 SQIVND (reference sequence). As DNA, the CDR3 is TGTGCCAGTAGACTGGTCCCGGGGGAGCAGTTCTTC. It specifies CASRLVPGEQFF.

This rearrangement joins TRBV27 to TRBJ2-2; 9 nucleotides match TRBD2. Trimming cost V 9 bases and J 4 bases; bases outside gene matches: 12. This CDR3 contains 16 residues. Per the germline V gene, CDR1 is MNHEY and CDR2 is SMNVEV (reference sequence). CDR3 in amino acids: CASGSLELAGTGELFF. CDR3 nucleotide sequence: TGTGCCAGTGGGTCCCTTGAACTAGCGGGCACCGGGGAGCTGTTTTTT.

The genes are TRBV6-1 and TRBJ2-7, with TRBD2 as a possible D gene (5 bases). The V end was cut by 1 base, the J end by 6 bases, with 13 bases between. This CDR3 comprises 14 residues. Germline V gives CDR1 MNHNS, CDR2 SASEGT. The CDR3 DNA follows: TGTGCCAGCAGTGAAGAAAGATGGAGCGGCGAGCAGTACTTC. The encoded protein is CASSEERWSGEQYF.

The chain has TRBV5-1 and TRBJ1-6; 7 nucleotides agree with TRBD1. The CDR3 is made up of 15 amino acids. The V and J ends lost 3 bases and 7 bases, in that order; junction bases with no gene match: 7. The germline CDR1 and CDR2 sequences are SGHRS and YFSETQ. The CDR3 region is CASSSGGTVNSPLHF. CDR3 coding DNA: TGCGCCAGCAGCTCGGGAGGGACAGTGAATTCACCCCTCCACTTT.

As regards this clone: Other nucleotide sequences from this sample produce the same CDR3. This sequence joins TRBV19 and TRBJ2-4, with 7 bases aligning to TRBD2. With V trimmed by 0 bases and J by 0 bases, 2 bases remained unmatched. Germline V gives CDR1 LNHDA, CDR2 SQIVND (reference sequence). This CDR3 contains 16 residues. In nucleotides, the CDR3 is TGTGCCAGTAGTATAGAAGCGGGACTAGCCAAAAACATTCAGTACTTC. This gives the protein CASSIEAGLAKNIQYF. Filled out from reference TRBV19 and TRBJ2-4, the complete variable domain reads DGGITQSPKYLFRKEGQNVTLSCEQNLNHDAMYWYRQDPGQGLRLIYYSQIVNDFQKGDIAEGYSVSREKKESFPLTVTSAQKNPTAFYLCASSIEAGLAKNIQYFGAGTRLSVL.

This clone came up once. The V call is TRBV15, the J call TRBJ2-3; 8 nucleotides align to TRBD2. Germline V gene sequence: CDR1 LNHNV, CDR2 YYDKDF (reference sequence). The CDR3 has 17 residues. V was clipped by 1 base and J by 8 bases; unmatched bases: 14. CDR3 DNA sequence: TGTGCCACCAGCAGAGTTCGATCTGGGACTAGTTCTGTTACGCAGTATTTT. This encodes CATSRVRSGTSSVTQYF.

This chain connects TRBV5-1 to TRBJ2-7, with a tentative D call TRBD1 (6 bases). Germline V gives CDR1 SGHRS, CDR2 YFSETQ. V lost 1 base and J lost 3, with 14 bases in between. The CDR3 spans 15 residues. The CDR3 DNA is TGCGCCAGCAGCTTGACCCCCGACAGGAGCTACGAGCAGTACTTC. Its translation: CASSLTPDRSYEQYF.

This clone occurred a few times. In DNA, the CDR3 is TGTGCCAGCAGTAGTCCGGGACTAGCGGGAAAGCAACCTTACAATGAGCAGTTCTTC. It specifies CASSSPGLAGKQPYNEQFF. The chain has TRBV27 and TRBJ2-1; 13 nucleotides agree with TRBD2. Trimming took 5 bases from V and 4 from J; bases not matched to a gene: 14. This CDR3 is built from 19 residues. Germline CDR1 reads MNHEY; CDR2 reads SMNVEV (reference sequence).

CDR3 sequence reads: CASSVTGTEARAFF. DNA for the CDR3: TGTGCCAGTAGTGTAACCGGGACAGAAGCGCGAGCTTTCTTT. The chain couples TRBV19 to TRBJ1-1, with 7 bases identical to TRBD1. The CDR3 totals 14 residues. Germline CDR1 LNHDA, CDR2 SQIVND (reference sequence). V shed 5 bases and J 10 bases; nucleotides not matched to a gene: 13.

This rearrangement joins TRBV5-1 to TRBJ2-3; maybe TRBD2 (6 bases). Trimming took off 4 bases at V and 4 bases at J, with 13 bases between the two ends. CDR1 is SGHRS and CDR2 is YFSETQ in the germline V gene. The CDR3 extends over 14 amino acids. CDR3: CASSRLPGADTQYF. For the CDR3, the DNA is TGCGCCAGCAGCCGGCTACCGGGGGCAGATACGCAGTATTTT.

This clone was seen once. The CDR3 protein is CASSLGSGRGETQYF. CDR3 nucleotide sequence: TGTGCCAGCAGCTTAGGTAGCGGCAGAGGAGAGACCCAGTACTTC. The chain joins TRBV11-2 to TRBJ2-5; D is perhaps TRBD2 (6 bases). Germline V gene lookup returns CDR1 SGHAT and CDR2 FQNNGV. V dropped 1 base and J dropped 4 bases, with 13 bases sitting between them. The CDR3 is 15 amino acids.

This rearrangement joins TRBV6-5 to TRBJ1-1; D uncertain. From germline, CDR1 is MNHEY and CDR2 SVGAGI. The length of the CDR3 is 11 residues. Trimming stripped 6 bases from V and 6 bases from J, with 8 bases between. CDR3 residues: CASRNGPEAFF. The CDR3 DNA is TGTGCCAGCAGAAACGGTCCTGAAGCTTTCTTT.

The chain carries TRBV12-5 and TRBJ2-7; D is perhaps TRBD2 (5 bases). This CDR3 is 14 amino acids long. Germline-derived CDR1 and CDR2 are LGHNT and FRNRAP. The V and J ends lost 3 bases and 3 bases respectively, with 12 bases between them. The DNA of the CDR3 is TGTGCTAGTGGTTTACAAAGCGGCTTCTACGAGCAGTACTTC. Its translation is CASGLQSGFYEQYF.

V and J are TRBV7-9 and TRBJ1-4; D is possibly TRBD1 (6 bases). CDR1 is SEHNR and CDR2 is FQNEAQ in the germline V gene (reference sequence). This CDR3 is 18 amino acids long. Trimming removed 5 bases at V and 0 bases at J, with 19 bases between. The CDR3 DNA follows: TGTGCCAGCAGCACCTCCACAGGGAGAGTTGCAACTAATGAAAAACTGTTTTTT. This sequence encodes CASSTSTGRVATNEKLFF.

The chain employs TRBV18 and TRBJ1-2, with 9 bases that match TRBD1. V shed 3 bases and J 2 bases; nucleotides not matched to a gene: 7. In germline, CDR1 is KGHSH, CDR2 LQKENI. CDR3 length: 16 residues. The CDR3: CASSPGMGQGNYGYTF. The CDR3 coding sequence is TGTGCCAGCTCACCCGGGATGGGACAGGGAAACTATGGCTACACCTTC.

The genes are TRBV19 and TRBJ1-5, with D maybe TRBD1 (6 bases). This CDR3 is built from 15 residues. Germline CDR1 is LNHDA and CDR2 is SQIVND (reference sequence). V was cut by 3 bases and J by 2 bases, with 11 bases left in between. The CDR3 DNA is TGTGCCAGTAGTATTGACCAGGGGCGCAATCAGCCCCAGCATTTT. It specifies CASSIDQGRNQPQHF.

The gene calls are TRBV11-2 and TRBJ2-1; TRBD1 matches 8 bases. Germline CDR1 SGHAT, CDR2 FQNNGV. CDR3 length: 18 residues. Trimming took 5 bases from V and 7 from J; bases not matched to a gene: 19. CDR3 bases: TGTGCCAGCAGCCGCCGCTTGGTAGGACAGGGATGGATAAATGAGCAGTTCTTC. Its translation is CASSRRLVGQGWINEQFF.

The chain joins TRBV19 to TRBJ2-2; tentatively, D is TRBD1 (5 bases). Germline assignment: CDR1 LNHDA and CDR2 SQIVND (reference sequence). The V gene lost 2 bases and the J gene lost 7 bases, with 11 bases spanning the gap. The CDR3 runs 14 residues. CDR3 loop: CASSIKQAIGELFF. The CDR3 region has the DNA TGTGCCAGTAGTATAAAACAGGCGATCGGGGAGCTGTTTTTT.

For the CDR3, the DNA is TGCGCCAGCGGGGTAGTGGCGGGGGAGCAGTTCTTC. It codes for CASGVVAGEQFF. V usage is TRBV5-1 and J usage is TRBJ2-1; TRBD2 might be the D (6 bases). V gave up 7 bases and J gave up 10 bases, with 15 bases separating them. This CDR3 has 12 amino acids. Germline loops: CDR1 SGHRS, CDR2 YFSETQ.

V gene TRBV2 combines with J gene TRBJ2-2, with 9 bases aligning to TRBD1. Germline V CDR1 and CDR2: SNHLY, FYNNEI. Trimming cost V 7 bases and J 3 bases; bases outside gene matches: 3. The CDR3 covers 14 residues. The CDR3 loop reads CASNGQGHTGELFF. In nucleotides, the CDR3 is TGTGCCAGCAATGGACAGGGGCACACCGGGGAGCTGTTTTTT.

The CDR3 nucleotides are TGTGCCAGTAGTATCGGGTCGGGGGGCAATGAAAAACTGTTTTTT. Translation gives CASSIGSGGNEKLFF. The chain uses TRBV19 and TRBJ1-4, with D possibly TRBD1 on 6 matching bases. The CDR3 loop spans 15 amino acids. V was shortened by 3 bases and J by 5 bases, with 13 bases between the two germline ends. Germline V lookup: CDR1 LNHDA, CDR2 SQIVND (reference sequence).

V gene TRBV19 combines with J gene TRBJ1-5, with TRBD1 matching over 10 bases. Germline-derived CDR1 and CDR2 are LNHDA and SQIVND (reference sequence). V trimming: 5 bases; J trimming: 5 bases; junction bases outside the gene matches: 12. This CDR3 contains 17 residues. The CDR3 nucleotides read TGTGCCAGTAGTGCCCGGACAGGGGGAGTTTCGGATCAGCCCCAGCATTTT. Protein product: CASSARTGGVSDQPQHF.

V gene TRBV28 combines with J gene TRBJ1-6; D uncertain. The CDR3 covers 16 residues. V was cut by 4 bases and J by 2 bases, with 12 bases left in between. Germline V gene data show CDR1 as MDHEN and CDR2 as SYDVKM. CDR3 protein: CASSSPEPPYNSPLHF. The CDR3 DNA reads TGTGCCAGCAGTTCCCCAGAACCTCCCTATAATTCACCCCTCCACTTT. The full variable domain, rest sourced from reference TRBV28 and TRBJ1-6, is DVKVTQSSRYLVKRTGEKVFLECVQDMDHENMFWYRQDPGLGLRLIYFSYDVKMKEKGDIPEGYSVSREKKERFSLILESASTNQTSMYLCASSSPEPPYNSPLHFGNGTRLTVT.

The V gene is TRBV7-8, the J gene TRBJ1-1; a possible D gene is TRBD1 (6 bases). There are 17 residues in the CDR3. V was shortened by 5 bases and J by 1 base, with 20 bases between the two germline ends. Germline V CDR1 and CDR2: SGHVS, FQNEAQ. The DNA of the CDR3 is TGTGCCAGCAGCCAGGGGCAGTCCGGGACTCAGAACACTGAAGCTTTCTTT. Its translation is CASSQGQSGTQNTEAFF.

This chain joins TRBV19 and TRBJ2-1, with no clear D. Germline V gene data show CDR1 as LNHDA and CDR2 as SQIVND (reference sequence). The CDR3 is made up of 12 amino acids. V shed 4 bases and J shed 2 bases, with 3 bases lying between them. CDR3 sequence: CASSTAYNEQFF. CDR3 in DNA: TGTGCCAGTAGTACCGCCTACAATGAGCAGTTCTTC.

This chain joins TRBV5-1 and TRBJ2-1, with a weak D call TRBD1 (5 bases). Germline V gene lookup returns CDR1 SGHRS and CDR2 YFSETQ. The ends were cut back, 3 bases at V and 5 bases at J, with 15 bases in the middle. The CDR3 runs to 15 residues. CDR3 nucleotide sequence: TGCGCCAGCAGCTCAATTCAGGGCCAAGACAATGAGCAGTTCTTC. The encoded protein is CASSSIQGQDNEQFF.

The rearrangement joins TRBV4-1 to TRBJ1-1; D possibly corresponds to TRBD1 (5 bases). Germline CDR1 reads MGHRA; CDR2 reads YSYEKL. Trimming pared 0 bases from V and 1 base from J, leaving 9 bases between. CDR3 length equals 15 residues. For the CDR3, the DNA is TGCGCCAGCAGCCAAGAAGGCGGGGGGAACACTGAAGCTTTCTTT. It yields the protein CASSQEGGGNTEAFF.

This clone has only a few counts. The chain combines TRBV5-1 with TRBJ2-3; possible D gene TRBD2, 7 bases. The CDR3 is 14 residues long. Germline V gene data show CDR1 as SGHRS and CDR2 as YFSETQ. V was shortened by 4 bases and J by 8 bases, with 17 bases between the two germline ends. CDR3 loop: CASSVTDRGGTQYF. In DNA, the CDR3 is TGCGCCAGCAGCGTTACAGATAGGGGGGGTACGCAGTATTTT. Full variable domain (missing parts from reference TRBV5-1 and TRBJ2-3): KAGVTQTPRYLIKTRGQQVTLSCSPISGHRSVSWYQQTPGQGLQFLFEYFSETQRNKGNFPGRFSGRQFSNSRSEMNVSTLELGDSALYLCASSVTDRGGTQYFGPGTRLTVL.